Presented here are 21 T cell receptor beta chains from one specimen sequenced in a study of blood T cell repertoires in COVID-19. Only in-frame clones appear in the TCRdb table, and some are missing; sequencing was by immunoSEQ multiplex PCR. The top ten hold 10% of the sample, which has around 390,000 clones, about 83% seen once. The specimen sequenced was PBMCs or T cells enriched from blood (not recorded which). All receptors derive from a woman between 50 and 59 years old who had recovered from COVID-19.

This chain joins TRBV7-9 and TRBJ1-2, with D possibly matching TRBD1 (6 bases). Trimming took off 1 base at V and 6 bases at J, with 9 bases between the two ends. Germline CDR1 reads SEHNR; CDR2 reads FQNEAQ (reference sequence). This CDR3 has 13 residues. DNA for the CDR3: TGTGCCAGCAGCTTAGGACAGGCAGATGGCTACACCTTC. Translating it yields CASSLGQADGYTF. Based on the CDR3 plus reference TRBV7-9 and TRBJ1-2, the full variable domain is DTGVSQNPRHKITKRGQNVTFRCDPISEHNRLYWYRQTLGQGPEFLTYFQNEAQLEKSRLLSDRFSAERPKGSFSTLEIQRTEQGDSAMYLCASSLGQADGYTFGSGTRLTVV.

The table lists this clone with a few counts. The CDR3 nucleotides are TGTGCCAGCAGCTCGGTACCGGGGAATTCACCCCTCCACTTT. This sequence encodes CASSSVPGNSPLHF. The rearrangement links TRBV7-2 to TRBJ1-6, with D hard to call. There are 14 residues in the CDR3. Germline V gene sequence: CDR1 SGHTA, CDR2 FQGNSA. V dropped 4 bases and J dropped 7 bases, with 11 bases sitting between them.

This chain joins TRBV2 and TRBJ1-1; TRBD1 matches at 11 bases. J lost 2 bases, V lost 10 bases, and 12 bases had no gene match. The CDR3 is 16 amino acids. Looked up from germline, CDR1 is SNHLY and CDR2 is FYNNEI. CDR3 DNA sequence: TGTGCCACCCTCCCGGGACAGGGGGTCAGCAACACTGAAGCTTTCTTT. This encodes CATLPGQGVSNTEAFF.

The chain links TRBV4-2 to TRBJ1-2; tentatively, D is TRBD1 (6 bases). V was trimmed by 3 bases and J by 2 bases, leaving 16 bases between them. The CDR3 is 16 amino acids. CDR1 and CDR2 from the germline V gene are LGHNA and YNFKEQ. Here the CDR3 reads CASSQNTGNLNYGYTF. The CDR3 DNA is TGTGCCAGCAGCCAGAACACAGGGAATCTCAACTATGGCTACACCTTC.

CDR3 in DNA: TGCAGCGTTGAAGGAGACGCAGGGGCCCGCACAGATACGCAGTATTTT. Its translation is CSVEGDAGARTDTQYF. The V and J genes are TRBV29-1 and TRBJ2-3; D possibly corresponds to TRBD1 (6 bases). Germline V gene lookup returns CDR1 SQVTM and CDR2 ANQGSEA. The CDR3 runs to 16 residues. Trimming removed 1 base at V and 1 base at J, with 15 bases between.

The chain combines TRBV19 with TRBJ1-1, with 8 bases identical to TRBD1. Trimming cost V 5 bases and J 5 bases; bases outside gene matches: 7. The CDR3 contains 14 residues. CDR1 is LNHDA, CDR2 SQIVND, per germline (reference sequence). The CDR3 reads CASSAQGAGTEAFF. As DNA, the CDR3 is TGTGCCAGTAGTGCGCAGGGGGCGGGAACTGAAGCTTTCTTT.

The chain uses TRBV7-9 and TRBJ2-5; 7 bases match TRBD2. Germline values: CDR1 SEHNR, CDR2 FQNEAQ (reference sequence). J was trimmed by 3 bases and V by 1 base; bases with no gene match: 8. There are 16 residues in the CDR3. The CDR3 nucleotides read TGTGCCAGCAGCTTAGAGGAGCGGGGTACCGAAGAGACCCAGTACTTC. It is translated as CASSLEERGTEETQYF.

Here the CDR3 reads CASSLGSSSYEQYF. Written as DNA, the CDR3 is TGTGCCAGCAGCTTGGGTTCGAGCTCCTACGAGCAGTACTTC. The chain joins TRBV5-6 to TRBJ2-7; D gene unclear. The CDR3 consists of 14 residues. Germline loops: CDR1 SGHDT, CDR2 YYEEEE. Deletions cut 0 bases from V and 0 bases from J, with 7 bases between.

The V and J genes are TRBV6-4 and TRBJ1-2; 9 positions match TRBD1. CDR3 length: 15 amino acids. Germline V lookup: CDR1 MRHNA, CDR2 SNTAGT. J was trimmed by 5 bases and V by 6 bases; bases with no gene match: 10. CDR3 protein: CASRREPGQGYGYTF. In DNA, the CDR3 is TGTGCCAGCAGAAGAGAGCCGGGACAGGGATATGGCTACACCTTC.

The V gene is TRBV19, the J gene TRBJ2-7, with TRBD1 as a possible D gene (6 bases). The CDR3 contains 14 residues. V was pared by 5 bases and J by 0 bases, with 11 bases between. CDR1 is LNHDA and CDR2 is SQIVND in the germline V gene (reference sequence). CDR3 protein: CASSFQDSSYEQYF. The DNA of the CDR3 is TGTGCCAGTAGTTTCCAGGACAGCTCCTACGAGCAGTACTTC.

The gene calls are TRBV4-3 and TRBJ1-3, with 8 bases aligning to TRBD1. Germline values: CDR1 LGHNA, CDR2 YSLEER. The V gene end was trimmed by 0 bases and the J gene end by 6 bases; junction bases not matched to a gene: 7. This CDR3 is built from 16 residues. The CDR3 is CASSQERTGGLNTIYF. The CDR3, as DNA: TGCGCCAGCAGCCAAGAACGAACAGGGGGTTTAAACACCATATATTTT.

The rearrangement links TRBV7-9 to TRBJ2-2; D remains unclear. V lost 5 bases to trimming and J lost 6 bases, with 13 bases between them. From germline, CDR1 is SEHNR and CDR2 FQNEAQ (reference sequence). CDR3 size: 14 residues. The CDR3 spells CASSKDNFAGELFF. For the CDR3, the DNA is TGTGCCAGCAGCAAAGACAATTTTGCCGGGGAGCTGTTTTTT.

The chain is built from TRBV27 and TRBJ1-6; possible D gene TRBD1, 5 bases. The V end was cut by 5 bases, the J end by 10 bases, with 15 bases between. In germline, CDR1 is MNHEY, CDR2 SMNVEV (reference sequence). There are 14 residues in the CDR3. The CDR3 DNA is TGTGCCAGCAGTCCCGTAAGGGGTAGCTCACCCCTCCACTTT. This translates into CASSPVRGSSPLHF.

The chain links TRBV6-6 to TRBJ1-1; tentative D call: TRBD1 (6 bases). Looked up from germline, CDR1 is MNHNY and CDR2 is SVGAGI (reference sequence). The V gene lost 5 bases and the J gene lost 2 bases, with 18 bases spanning the gap. This CDR3 contains 16 residues. CDR3 loop: CASSRRTVVGNTEAFF. The CDR3 nucleotides read TGTGCCAGCAGTCGACGGACAGTTGTCGGAAACACTGAAGCTTTCTTT.

This clone was observed a handful of times. The chain combines TRBV9 with TRBJ1-2, with 7 bases matching TRBD1. From germline, CDR1 is SGDLS and CDR2 YYNGEE. CDR3 length equals 15 residues. The V and J ends lost 0 bases and 4 bases, in that order; junction bases with no gene match: 6. CDR3 in DNA: TGTGCCAGCAGCGTAGGGGACAGCGAATTCTATGGCTACACCTTC. Its translation: CASSVGDSEFYGYTF.

This clone has a handful of counts. The V gene is TRBV5-1, the J gene TRBJ1-3, with a weak D call TRBD1 (5 bases). The germline gives CDR1 SGHRS, CDR2 YFSETQ. V was cut by 7 bases and J by 4 bases, with 12 bases left in between. The CDR3 totals 13 residues. This CDR3 reads CASGQGTGNTIYF. As DNA, the CDR3 is TGCGCCAGCGGTCAGGGAACGGGAAACACCATATATTTT.

The genes are TRBV29-1 and TRBJ1-2; 11 bases agree with TRBD1. Germline values: CDR1 SQVTM, CDR2 ANQGSEA. V dropped 5 bases and J dropped 5; count of bases not matched to a gene: 13. CDR3 length: 16 amino acids. CDR3 protein: CSVRYQGQGVRYGYTF. DNA for the CDR3: TGCAGCGTTAGATACCAGGGACAGGGGGTTAGGTATGGCTACACCTTC.

This rearrangement joins TRBV12-3 or TRBV12-4 to TRBJ2-3, with TRBD1 matching 9 bases. Trimming took 6 bases from V and 6 from J; bases not matched to a gene: 1. The CDR3 covers 12 residues. In DNA form, the CDR3 reads TGTGCCAGCAGAACAGGGGGCGATACGCAGTATTTT. Translated, it gives CASRTGGDTQYF.

V usage is TRBV28 and J usage is TRBJ1-2; D possibly corresponds to TRBD1 (6 bases). The V gene lost 7 bases and the J gene lost 11 bases, with 23 bases spanning the gap. Germline-derived CDR1 and CDR2 are MDHEN and SYDVKM. The CDR3 loop spans 14 amino acids. The CDR3 region has the DNA TGTGCCAGCAATCAATCCAGGGGCCGATACGAGTACACCTTC. Protein: CASNQSRGRYEYTF.

CDR3 amino acids: CASSLSGTEQETQYF. In DNA, the CDR3 is TGTGCCAGCAGCTTATCCGGGACAGAGCAAGAGACCCAGTACTTC. The chain employs TRBV7-9 and TRBJ2-5, with 7 bases lining up with TRBD1. The CDR3 spans 15 residues. CDR1 and CDR2 from the germline V gene are SEHNR and FQNEAQ (reference sequence). Trimming cost V 2 bases and J 2 bases; bases outside gene matches: 5.

This clone was detected a few times. This chain links TRBV7-9 with TRBJ1-4, with D tentatively TRBD1 (5 bases). CDR1 and CDR2 from the germline V gene are SEHNR and FQNEAQ (reference sequence). The CDR3 spans 14 residues. The V and J ends lost 5 bases and 10 bases respectively, with 17 bases between them. CDR3 DNA: TGTGCCAGCAGCCTCGAGGACAAATGGGCAAAACTGTTTTTT. The encoded protein is CASSLEDKWAKLFF.